This T cell receptor (beta chain) was obtained from a study of response to subunit inactivated influenza vaccine. Study-level points and caveats: Authors suggested that a seasonal influenza vaccination recruits few new T cells each time.

This clonotype showed up many times. No antigen is known for it. One entry per CDR3 protein results from TCRdb running MiXCR on the RT-PCR reads. Here the sample spans 700,000 to 900,000 distinct CDR3 sequences, less than 25% being singletons. The specimen comprised PBMCs from blood, sampled approximately 5 days after vaccination. This TCR was sampled from a man aged 45-65 years who received an inactivated influenza vaccine.

CDR3 DNA: TGTGCCAGCAGTACGGGCAGACAAGAGACCCAGTACTTC. Protein: CASSTGRQETQYF. V and J are TRBV6-6 and TRBJ2-5, with D uncertain. The CDR3 contains 13 residues. Germline assignment: CDR1 MNHNY and CDR2 SVGAGI (reference sequence). Trimming removed 5 bases from V and 2 bases from J, with 9 bases in between.